These T cell receptor beta chains were read from a single sample in a study of spatial heterogeneity in lung cancer. TCRdb itself ran the 5' RACE reads through MiXCR, one entry per CDR3 protein. The sample includes about 92,000 distinct CDR3 sequences, over 9.5% of them seen just once. This material consisted of PBMCs, taken at surgery. The receptors here all came from a male donor with early-stage non-small cell lung cancer. Each CDR3 is given with its conserved first and last residue. D genes are given only for firm matches. Expanded clones get a size class; other rows say once, few or many, or leave the size out.

V gene: TRBV4-1; D gene: TRBD1; J gene: TRBJ1-1; clone size: few; CDR3 DNA: TGCGCCAGCAGCCTATTGGGACAGCAAGTTAACACTGAAGCTTTCTTT; CDR3 protein: CASSLLGQQVNTEAFF
V gene: TRBV10-3; D gene: TRBD1; J gene: TRBJ2-3; clone size: few; CDR3 DNA: TGTGCCATCAGGAAGTTGACAGGGGGTTCATCTAGCACAGATACGCAGTATTTT; CDR3 protein: CAIRKLTGGSSSTDTQYF
V gene: TRBV20-1; D gene: -; J gene: TRBJ2-3; clone size: -; CDR3 DNA: TGCAGTGCTCCGAAGCACTTTTACACAGATACGCAGTATTTT; CDR3 protein: CSAPKHFYTDTQYF
V gene: TRBV7-9; D gene: TRBD1; J gene: TRBJ2-1; clone size: -; CDR3 DNA: TGTGCCAGCAGCCCGGGACAGGGGGTTCCGTTCTTC; CDR3 protein: CASSPGQGVPFF
V gene: TRBV20-1; D gene: -; J gene: TRBJ2-5; clone size: -; CDR3 DNA: TGCAGTGCTATGGTCCCGGCTTTAGAGACCCAGTACTTC; CDR3 protein: CSAMVPALETQYF
V gene: TRBV29-1; D gene: TRBD2; J gene: TRBJ2-7; clone size: many; CDR3 DNA: TGCAGCGTCGCACTAGCGGGAGCTGGCGAGCAGTACTTC; CDR3 protein: CSVALAGAGEQYF
V gene: TRBV6-6; D gene: TRBD2; J gene: TRBJ2-1; clone size: -; CDR3 DNA: TGTGCCAGCAGTCTAGCGGGGGGGCCAGGTGAGCAGTTCTTC; CDR3 protein: CASSLAGGPGEQFF
V gene: TRBV7-2; D gene: -; J gene: TRBJ2-1; clone size: few; CDR3 DNA: TGTGCCAGCAGCGGCCCCGGGACGACCTACAATGAGCAGTTCTTC; CDR3 protein: CASSGPGTTYNEQFF
V gene: TRBV24-1; D gene: -; J gene: TRBJ2-7; clone size: -; CDR3 DNA: TGTGCCACCAGTGACTCCCCCGATCAGCGGGAGCAGTACTTC; CDR3 protein: CATSDSPDQREQYF
V gene: TRBV6-2/TRBV6-3; D gene: TRBD1; J gene: TRBJ2-7; clone size: few; CDR3 DNA: TGTGCCAGCAGACGACCGGGACAGGGGGCAAACGAGCAGTACTTC; CDR3 protein: CASRRPGQGANEQYF
V gene: TRBV5-1; D gene: -; J gene: TRBJ2-2; clone size: -; CDR3 DNA: TGCGCCAGCAGCTTGGTTGGAGCCACCGGGGAGCTGTTTTTT; CDR3 protein: CASSLVGATGELFF
V gene: TRBV10-3; D gene: -; J gene: TRBJ1-1; clone size: -; CDR3 DNA: TGTGCCATCAGGCCCCGGGAGAACACTGAAGCTTTCTTT; CDR3 protein: CAIRPRENTEAFF
V gene: TRBV6-2/TRBV6-3; D gene: -; J gene: TRBJ2-7; clone size: -; CDR3 DNA: TGTGCCAGCGGGCCTAACTCCTACGAGCAGTACTTC; CDR3 protein: CASGPNSYEQYF
V gene: TRBV7-2; D gene: -; J gene: TRBJ2-1; clone size: -; CDR3 DNA: TGTGCCAGCAGCTTAGCTAGCAACGAGCAGTTCTTC; CDR3 protein: CASSLASNEQFF
V gene: TRBV14; D gene: -; J gene: TRBJ2-1; clone size: -; CDR3 DNA: TGTGCCAGCAGCCAAGGACGGGACAATGAGCAGTTCTTC; CDR3 protein: CASSQGRDNEQFF
V gene: TRBV10-3; D gene: -; J gene: TRBJ2-5; clone size: few; CDR3 DNA: TGTGCCATCAGTTTTCAGCCGAGGGGGGACCCCCAAGAGACCCAGTACTTC; CDR3 protein: CAISFQPRGDPQETQYF
V gene: TRBV20-1; D gene: -; J gene: TRBJ2-3; clone size: -; CDR3 DNA: TGCAGTGCTGGAAAGACAGATACGCAGTATTTT; CDR3 protein: CSAGKTDTQYF
V gene: TRBV13; D gene: -; J gene: TRBJ2-1; clone size: few; CDR3 DNA: TGTGCCAGCAGCTCTAGCCACAGACCCTACAATGAGCAGTTCTTC; CDR3 protein: CASSSSHRPYNEQFF
V gene: TRBV4-1; D gene: -; J gene: TRBJ2-5; clone size: -; CDR3 DNA: TGCGCCAGCAGCCAAGGCACAGGGATTGTCGGGGAGACCCAGTACTTC; CDR3 protein: CASSQGTGIVGETQYF
V gene: TRBV28; D gene: -; J gene: TRBJ2-2; clone size: -; CDR3 DNA: TGTGCCAGCAGTTTACGGGCCAGCCAGACCGGGGAGCTGTTTTTT; CDR3 protein: CASSLRASQTGELFF
V gene: TRBV3-1; D gene: -; J gene: TRBJ1-4; clone size: few; CDR3 DNA: TGTGCCAGCAGCCAAGATCCGGGGCAAAAACTGTTTTTT; CDR3 protein: CASSQDPGQKLFF
V gene: TRBV9; D gene: TRBD2; J gene: TRBJ2-7; clone size: many; CDR3 DNA: TGTGCCAGCAGCGTAGGAGCGGGGGCCTACGAGCAGTACTTC; CDR3 protein: CASSVGAGAYEQYF
V gene: TRBV7-3; D gene: TRBD2; J gene: TRBJ2-1; clone size: few; CDR3 DNA: TGTGCCAGCAGCCCTAGGGAGGGTTATGAGCAGTTCTTC; CDR3 protein: CASSPREGYEQFF
V gene: TRBV6-4; D gene: -; J gene: TRBJ1-2; clone size: -; CDR3 DNA: TGTGCCAGCTACAAACCCGGAGGCTCCTCTAACTATGGCTACACCTTC; CDR3 protein: CASYKPGGSSNYGYTF
V gene: TRBV6-6; D gene: -; J gene: TRBJ2-7; clone size: few; CDR3 DNA: TGTGCCAGCAGTTACCGCCGGGAGCAGTACTTC; CDR3 protein: CASSYRREQYF
V gene: TRBV6-1; D gene: -; J gene: TRBJ1-2; clone size: few; CDR3 DNA: TGTGCCAGCAGTGAAATGAACAGGGTCGATGGCTACACCTTC; CDR3 protein: CASSEMNRVDGYTF
V gene: TRBV11-2; D gene: TRBD1; J gene: TRBJ2-4; clone size: -; CDR3 DNA: TGTGCCAGCAGCGCCACGGGACAGCTAGCCAAAAACATTCAGTACTTC; CDR3 protein: CASSATGQLAKNIQYF
V gene: TRBV6-5; D gene: TRBD2; J gene: TRBJ2-7; clone size: -; CDR3 DNA: TGTGCCAGCAGTTACTCGCCTAGCGGGCCAGCCTACGAGCAGTACTTC; CDR3 protein: CASSYSPSGPAYEQYF
V gene: TRBV29-1; D gene: TRBD1; J gene: TRBJ2-7; clone size: few; CDR3 DNA: TGCAGCGTTGCCCCGAAGCAAGGACAGGGATCTTACGAGCAGTACTTC; CDR3 protein: CSVAPKQGQGSYEQYF